This entry concerns a single T cell receptor beta chain. Antigen unknown. The data are from a study of response to subunit inactivated influenza vaccine. The study's findings and limits: Few additional T cells are recruited per seasonal influenza vaccination, authors suggested.

One entry per CDR3 protein, called by TCRdb with MiXCR from the RT-PCR reads. The sample has about 300,000 distinct CDR3 sequences; around 20% are singletons. The ends were cut back, 5 bases at V and 10 bases at J, with 11 bases in the middle. Per germline, CDR1 MDHEN and CDR2 SYDVKM. The CDR3 runs to 11 residues. The sequence was collected from a man aged 50 to 69 who received an inactivated influenza vaccine. V usage is TRBV28 and J usage is TRBJ1-1; unclear D gene. Source: PBMCs from blood, taken about 19 months after vaccination. CDR3 region: CASSRLAGAFF. CDR3 sequence (DNA): TGTGCCAGCAGTAGACTCGCGGGAGCTTTCTTT.